What follows is one TCR beta chain and its context. Germline V gene sequence: CDR1 SGHTA, CDR2 FQGNSA. Trimming took 3 bases from V and 9 from J; bases not matched to a gene: 4. This CDR3 is 14 amino acids long. The data belong to a study of blood T cell repertoires in COVID-19. Study processing details: Estimates of nucleated cell counts were drawn from the amplification of reference gene primers. This table comes from immunoSEQ multiplex PCR, and its TCRdb copy is limited to in-frame clones, with some not included. The V and J calls and clone size are taken from that table; D and trimming were inferred from the DNA. The table shows 50,000 to 75,000 clones, with about 90% occurring only once.

The source material was peripheral blood. The receptor's source is an elderly man in a cohort sampled during active COVID-19. The gene calls are TRBV7-2 and TRBJ1-6; 8 positions agree with TRBD1. The CDR3 sequence is CASSFGQGASPLHF. For the CDR3, the DNA is TGTGCCAGCAGCTTCGGGCAGGGGGCTTCACCCCTCCACTTT.